The rows below give T cell receptor beta chains drawn from one sample of a study of CD8 T cells in Susac syndrome. TCRdb ran MiXCR on the immunoSEQ multiplex PCR reads and lists one entry per CDR3 protein. The table lists 200,000 to 300,000 distinct CDR3 sequences, almost 97% of them singletons, with about 0.095% in the top ten. Sequencing was done on a sample of CD4+ T cells from PBMCs. These receptors were taken from a human donor with Susac syndrome. Each CDR3 is given with its conserved first and last residue. A D gene is named only where the DNA matches it firmly. Where a row states a size, it is once, few, many or the class of an expanded clone; other rows omit it.

j_call v_call clone_size d_call cdr3_aa cdr3_nt
TRBJ2-1 TRBV12-3/TRBV12-4 - TRBD1 CASSFGDRLYNEQFF TGTGCCAGCAGTTTCGGGGACAGACTATACAATGAGCAGTTCTTC
TRBJ2-5 TRBV12-3/TRBV12-4 - - CASSSTVRQETQYF TGTGCCAGCAGTTCGACGGTACGGCAAGAGACCCAGTACTTC
TRBJ1-3 TRBV7-9 - - CASSSPGRGTNSGNTIYF TGTGCCAGCAGCTCGCCTGGGAGGGGGACAAACTCTGGAAACACCATATATTTT
TRBJ2-1 TRBV5-4 - TRBD2 CASSLAGSGSRFF TGTGCCAGCAGCTTGGCCGGGAGCGGGAGTCGATTCTTC
TRBJ2-7 TRBV7-9 once - CASSFSPYEQYF TGTGCCAGCAGCTTCTCACCCTACGAGCAGTACTTC
TRBJ1-4 TRBV20-1 - TRBD1 CSARDRGTTNEKLFF TGCAGTGCTAGAGACAGGGGGACAACTAATGAAAAACTGTTTTTT
TRBJ1-2 TRBV24-1 - - CATSDFGEQLNGYTF TGTGCCACCAGTGATTTCGGAGAACAACTCAATGGCTACACCTTC
TRBJ1-4 TRBV10-3 - TRBD1 CAIRGQANEKLFF TGTGCCATCAGGGGACAGGCTAATGAAAAACTGTTTTTT
TRBJ1-5 TRBV27 - - CASSLGVRGEGPQHF TGTGCCAGCAGTTTAGGAGTAAGGGGCGAGGGGCCCCAGCATTTT
TRBJ1-1 TRBV18 - - CASSPPGGTRTEAFF TGTGCCAGCTCACCACCAGGGGGAACAAGAACTGAAGCTTTCTTT
TRBJ2-5 TRBV7-8 - TRBD2 CASTGLAWETQYF TGTGCCAGCACCGGACTAGCATGGGAGACCCAGTACTTC
TRBJ1-5 TRBV9 once - CASSATAWGRDQPQHF TGTGCCAGCAGCGCGACTGCATGGGGGCGCGATCAGCCCCAGCATTTT
TRBJ2-2 TRBV6-6 - - CASTRGTGELFF TGTGCCAGCACCCGAGGCACCGGGGAGCTGTTTTTT
TRBJ2-1 TRBV5-1 - - CASSLGGEYNEQFF TGCGCCAGCAGCTTGGGAGGGGAGTACAATGAGCAGTTCTTC
TRBJ2-6 TRBV5-4 once TRBD1 CASSLVGTGRSGANVLTF TGTGCCAGCAGCTTGGTTGGGACAGGGCGCTCTGGGGCCAACGTCCTGACTTTC
TRBJ2-5 TRBV29-1 - TRBD1 CSVEGQDGETQYF TGCAGCGTCGAGGGACAGGACGGAGAGACCCAGTACTTC
TRBJ2-5 TRBV20-1 - - CSARGPGQYQETQYF TGCAGTGCTAGAGGCCCTGGACAGTACCAAGAGACCCAGTACTTC
TRBJ1-4 TRBV6-1 - TRBD1 CASSRRQGVVANEKLFF TGTGCCAGCAGCCGGAGGCAGGGGGTAGTGGCTAATGAAAAACTGTTTTTT
TRBJ2-1 TRBV9 - - CASSAYRDKGGNEQFF TGTGCCAGCAGCGCGTACCGGGACAAAGGAGGCAATGAGCAGTTCTTC
TRBJ1-5 TRBV6-2/TRBV6-3 few TRBD1 CASSTGANQPQHF TGTGCCAGCAGTACAGGGGCCAATCAGCCCCAGCATTTT
TRBJ2-5 TRBV29-1 - - CSVIPGGETQYF TGCAGCGTTATCCCCGGGGGAGAGACCCAGTACTTC
TRBJ2-7 TRBV2 - TRBD2 CASSLKTSLVVYEQYF TGTGCCAGCAGTCTTAAGACTAGCTTGGTGGTTTACGAGCAGTACTTC
TRBJ2-3 TRBV6-1 - - CASRGGYVDTQYF TGTGCCAGCAGGGGGGGTTACGTGGATACGCAGTATTTT
TRBJ2-1 TRBV6-5 - - CASSYALASNEQFF TGTGCCAGCAGTTACGCCCTAGCGAGCAATGAGCAGTTCTTC
TRBJ2-7 TRBV18 - TRBD1 CASSQGTGHTYEQYF TGTGCCAGCTCACAAGGGACAGGGCATACCTACGAGCAGTACTTC
TRBJ2-4 TRBV29-1 - - CSVAGTLLAKNIQYF TGCAGCGTCGCCGGGACGTTGCTAGCCAAAAACATTCAGTACTTC
TRBJ2-3 TRBV5-1 - TRBD2 CASSNLAGEFTDTQYF TGCGCCAGCAGCAACCTAGCGGGAGAGTTCACAGATACGCAGTATTTT
TRBJ2-7 TRBV11-2 - TRBD2 CASSRRLSSGSYEQYF TGTGCCAGCAGCCGACGACTGTCCAGCGGGAGTTACGAGCAGTACTTC
TRBJ2-1 TRBV9 once TRBD2 CASSVGGGGLAVF TGTGCCAGCAGCGTAGGCGGGGGGGGACTTGCGGTTTTC
TRBJ1-1 TRBV20-1 - - CSARPDGRNTEAFF TGCAGTGCTAGACCGGACGGAAGAAACACTGAAGCTTTCTTT
TRBJ2-1 TRBV11-3 - - CASSLEGGENEQFF TGTGCCAGCAGCTTAGAGGGGGGCGAGAATGAGCAGTTCTTC
TRBJ2-6 TRBV25-1 once TRBD1 CASSGQGFGANVLTF TGTGCCAGCAGCGGACAGGGTTTTGGGGCCAACGTCCTGACTTTC
TRBJ2-7 TRBV3-1 - - CASSQADYEQYF TGTGCCAGCAGCCAGGCCGACTACGAGCAGTACTTC
TRBJ1-4 TRBV5-1 - TRBD1 CASSPGTGREKLFF TGCGCCAGCAGCCCGGGGACAGGGCGCGAAAAACTGTTTTTT
TRBJ2-7 TRBV15 - - CATSRAKRYEQYF TGTGCCACCAGCAGAGCGAAGAGATACGAGCAGTACTTC
TRBJ1-2 TRBV30 - - CAWIDSELYGYTF TGTGCCTGGATTGATTCAGAACTCTATGGCTACACCTTC
TRBJ2-7 TRBV18 - - CASSSTSTDEQYF TGTGCCAGCTCATCTACTTCGACAGACGAGCAGTACTTC
TRBJ2-3 TRBV9 - TRBD2 CASSGGTSGVTDTQYF TGTGCCAGCAGCGGGGGGACTAGCGGGGTCACAGATACGCAGTATTTT
TRBJ1-2 TRBV20-1 - - CSAKSVLYGYTF TGCAGTGCTAAGAGTGTTCTTTATGGCTACACCTTC
TRBJ2-1 TRBV20-1 - - CSARAGVRYNEQFF TGCAGTGCTAGAGCGGGAGTAAGGTACAATGAGCAGTTCTTC
TRBJ2-1 TRBV12-3/TRBV12-4 - TRBD1 CASRQQGAASYNEQFF TGTGCCAGCAGGCAGCAGGGGGCCGCCTCCTACAATGAGCAGTTCTTC
TRBJ2-1 TRBV7-3 - - CASSLNRLEQFF TGTGCCAGCAGCTTAAATCGGTTAGAGCAGTTCTTC